Listed below are T cell receptor beta chains from one sample, sequenced in a study of cytomegalovirus exposure and HLA in healthy donors. The table came from immunoSEQ multiplex PCR; TCRdb's copy has only in-frame clones and leaves some out. The sample has about 150,000 clones; approximately 73% are singletons. The sample consisted of PBMCs. These receptors were taken from a woman younger than 30 in good health and CMV-seropositive. Each CDR3 is given with its conserved first and last residue. D genes are given only for firm matches. Clone size appears in some rows only: once, few, many, or a class for an expanded clone.

D: -
size: -
V: TRBV4-3
J: TRBJ1-1
DNA: TGCGCCAGCAGCCAAGTATCGAACACTGAAGCTTTCTTT
CDR3: CASSQVSNTEAFF

D: TRBD1
size: few
V: TRBV13
J: TRBJ1-1
DNA: TGTGCCAGCAGCACCCTGACAGGGTTGTTGAACACTGAAGCTTTCTTT
CDR3: CASSTLTGLLNTEAFF

D: -
size: -
V: TRBV27
J: TRBJ2-5
DNA: TGTGCCAGCAGGGGGCCAGAGACCCAGTACTTC
CDR3: CASRGPETQYF

D: -
size: -
V: TRBV10-1
J: TRBJ1-6
DNA: TGCGCCAGCAGTGAAGTGTTGGTTAGGGGCTCCTATAATTCACCCCTCCACTTT
CDR3: CASSEVLVRGSYNSPLHF

D: TRBD2
size: -
V: TRBV10-3
J: TRBJ2-1
DNA: TGTGCCATCAGTGAGTCGAGCGGGGGGGGCTCCAATGAGCAGTTCTTC
CDR3: CAISESSGGGSNEQFF

D: -
size: -
V: TRBV4-1
J: TRBJ1-4
DNA: TGCGCCAGCAGCCAAACCACTGGACTGGGCGCAACTAATGAAAAACTGTTTTTT
CDR3: CASSQTTGLGATNEKLFF

D: TRBD1
size: few
V: TRBV28
J: TRBJ2-7
DNA: TGTGCCAGCAGTCGGGACAGTGTTACCTACGAGCAGTACTTC
CDR3: CASSRDSVTYEQYF

D: -
size: -
V: TRBV28
J: TRBJ2-2
DNA: TGTGCCAGCAGTTTCCAATTCGGGAGACAGACGAACACCGGGGAGCTGTTTTTT
CDR3: CASSFQFGRQTNTGELFF

D: -
size: -
V: TRBV18
J: TRBJ1-6
DNA: TGTGCCAGCTCCCCGGAACAGGGACTAAATTCACCCCTCCACTTT
CDR3: CASSPEQGLNSPLHF

D: -
size: -
V: TRBV6-4
J: TRBJ2-7
DNA: TGTGCCAGCAGTGACCGGGTAGACTCCGGGGACGAGCAGTACTTC
CDR3: CASSDRVDSGDEQYF

D: TRBD2
size: -
V: TRBV7-7
J: TRBJ2-1
DNA: TGTGCTAGCAGCGCTCATATAGGACTAGCGGGGAGGGGCAATGAGCAGTTCTTC
CDR3: CASSAHIGLAGRGNEQFF

D: -
size: -
V: TRBV5-8
J: TRBJ2-7
DNA: TGTGCCAGCAGACAACTCGACACGCTAATACACGAGCAGTACTTC
CDR3: CASRQLDTLIHEQYF

D: -
size: -
V: TRBV6-6
J: TRBJ2-5
DNA: TGTGCCAGCAGGGAGGGTGTAGTGGATGCCGAGTACTTC
CDR3: CASREGVVDAEYF

D: TRBD1
size: once
V: TRBV4-3
J: TRBJ1-2
DNA: TGCGCCAGCAGCCAAGCACAGGGGGCCCGACGAGGCTACACCTTC
CDR3: CASSQAQGARRGYTF

D: -
size: -
V: TRBV4-1
J: TRBJ1-1
DNA: TGCGCCAGCAGCCAACCAGGACAGAGAATTGAAGCTTTCTTT
CDR3: CASSQPGQRIEAFF

D: TRBD1
size: -
V: TRBV27
J: TRBJ1-2
DNA: TGTGCCAGCAGTGGACCGGGACAGGGGACCGATGGCTACACCTTC
CDR3: CASSGPGQGTDGYTF

D: -
size: -
V: TRBV4-3
J: TRBJ1-1
DNA: TGCGCCAGCAGCCAAGATTGGGGCTTGGACACTGAAGCTTTCTTT
CDR3: CASSQDWGLDTEAFF

D: -
size: -
V: TRBV5-5
J: TRBJ2-3
DNA: TGTGCCAGCACCTTCGGCAGGGGGGGCACAGATACGCAGTATTTT
CDR3: CASTFGRGGTDTQYF

D: TRBD1
size: once
V: TRBV2
J: TRBJ2-3
DNA: TGTGCCAGCAGTGTAAGGCAGGGGGCCACAGATACGCAGTATTTT
CDR3: CASSVRQGATDTQYF

D: TRBD1
size: -
V: TRBV6-5
J: TRBJ1-2
DNA: TGTGCCAGCAGTACCGGGACAGGGACCTCCGGCTACACCTTC
CDR3: CASSTGTGTSGYTF

D: -
size: -
V: TRBV13
J: TRBJ1-1
DNA: TGTGCCAGCAGCACACGGGTGGGGAACACTGAAGCTTTCTTT
CDR3: CASSTRVGNTEAFF

D: -
size: few
V: TRBV6-1
J: TRBJ2-3
DNA: TGTGCCAGCCTAGGTACTAGCACAGATACGCAGTATTTT
CDR3: CASLGTSTDTQYF

D: TRBD1
size: -
V: TRBV6-5
J: TRBJ1-1
DNA: TGTGCCAGCAGTAGGGGACAGGGGACCACTGAAGCTTTCTTT
CDR3: CASSRGQGTTEAFF

D: -
size: -
V: TRBV14
J: TRBJ1-2
DNA: TGTGCCAGCAGCCAAGGTCGGGGTGGCTACACCTTC
CDR3: CASSQGRGGYTF

D: -
size: -
V: TRBV5-6
J: TRBJ2-5
DNA: TGTGCCAGCAGCCCCAGGCTGGAGACCCAGTACTTC
CDR3: CASSPRLETQYF

D: TRBD1
size: -
V: TRBV5-6
J: TRBJ2-5
DNA: TGTGCCAGCACCACGGTGGGACAGGGAAAAGAGACCCAGTACTTC
CDR3: CASTTVGQGKETQYF

D: TRBD1
size: few
V: TRBV6-1
J: TRBJ1-6
DNA: TGTGCCAGCGCCGGGGGACAGGGCGATTCACCCCTCCACTTT
CDR3: CASAGGQGDSPLHF

D: TRBD2
size: -
V: TRBV10-1
J: TRBJ2-7
DNA: TGCGCCAGCAGTGACACTACCGGGACTAGCGGGGGGATTCCCATGGGGGAGCAGTACTTC
CDR3: CASSDTTGTSGGIPMGEQYF

D: -
size: -
V: TRBV30
J: TRBJ1-1
DNA: TGTGCCTGGAGTCGACCTTTTCGGGACACTGAAGCTTTCTTT
CDR3: CAWSRPFRDTEAFF

D: -
size: -
V: TRBV15
J: TRBJ2-2
DNA: TGTGCCACCAGCAGAGATATGGGCGCCGGGGAGCTGTTTTTT
CDR3: CATSRDMGAGELFF

D: -
size: -
V: TRBV4-3
J: TRBJ1-2
DNA: TGCGCCAGCAGCTCTTCGACAGACTATGGCTACACCTTC
CDR3: CASSSSTDYGYTF

D: -
size: -
V: TRBV30
J: TRBJ1-2
DNA: TGTGCCTGGAGTGCTAGTCTCTATGGCTACACCTTC
CDR3: CAWSASLYGYTF

D: TRBD1
size: few
V: TRBV5-1
J: TRBJ2-7
DNA: TGCGCCAGCACCCGACAGGGTACATCAGAGCAGTACTTC
CDR3: CASTRQGTSEQYF

D: TRBD2
size: -
V: TRBV13
J: TRBJ2-3
DNA: TGTGCCAGCAGTTTAGGACTAGCGGGGGGAGATGGGACAGATACGCAGTATTTT
CDR3: CASSLGLAGGDGTDTQYF

D: -
size: -
V: TRBV5-6
J: TRBJ2-1
DNA: TGTGCCAGCAGCGTTGGTCCCGAGAGCTCCTACAATGAGCAGTTCTTC
CDR3: CASSVGPESSYNEQFF

D: -
size: -
V: TRBV10-3
J: TRBJ1-2
DNA: TGTGCCACCGCAGGGGACTATGGCTACACCTTC
CDR3: CATAGDYGYTF

D: -
size: -
V: TRBV5-4
J: TRBJ2-1
DNA: TGTGCCAGCAGCGGTGACAGCTCCTACAATGAGCAGTTCTTC
CDR3: CASSGDSSYNEQFF

D: -
size: -
V: TRBV4-1
J: TRBJ2-7
DNA: TGCGCCAGCAGCCAAGATCGAGGGTACGAGCAGTACTTC
CDR3: CASSQDRGYEQYF

D: TRBD2
size: -
V: TRBV4-2
J: TRBJ2-1
DNA: TGTGCCAGCAGCCACCCGGGACTAGCGACGGGCAATGAGCAGTTCTTC
CDR3: CASSHPGLATGNEQFF

D: -
size: -
V: TRBV7-7
J: TRBJ2-7
DNA: TGTGCTAGCAGCTTAGCGACGGGCTACGAGCAGTACTTC
CDR3: CASSLATGYEQYF

D: TRBD2
size: -
V: TRBV7-9
J: TRBJ2-5
DNA: TGTGCCAGCAGCAACCGACTAGCGGGGCAAGAGACCCAGTACTTC
CDR3: CASSNRLAGQETQYF

D: TRBD1
size: -
V: TRBV5-1
J: TRBJ2-7
DNA: TGCGCCAGCAGCCTGGACAGGGTAGATAACTACGAGCAGTACTTC
CDR3: CASSLDRVDNYEQYF

D: -
size: -
V: TRBV30
J: TRBJ1-1
DNA: TGTGCCTGGAGTGTCCCCGAGACTGAAGACACTGAAGCTTTCTTT
CDR3: CAWSVPETEDTEAFF

D: -
size: -
V: TRBV4-1
J: TRBJ2-7
DNA: TGCGCCAGCAGCCAAGATCCGGGTGCGGGAAACTACGAGCAGTACTTC
CDR3: CASSQDPGAGNYEQYF

D: -
size: -
V: TRBV4-1
J: TRBJ2-6
DNA: TGCGCCAGCAGCCTAGCCGGCAGGGAGGTATATCCTGGGGCCAACGTCCTGACTTTC
CDR3: CASSLAGREVYPGANVLTF

D: TRBD2
size: -
V: TRBV7-9
J: TRBJ2-1
DNA: TGTGCCAGCAGCTCCCCGAGGACTAGCGGGGACCGCTACAATGAGCAGTTCTTC
CDR3: CASSSPRTSGDRYNEQFF

D: -
size: -
V: TRBV10-3
J: TRBJ1-2
DNA: TGTGCCATCAGTAACCGGGACTATGGCTACACCTTC
CDR3: CAISNRDYGYTF

D: TRBD1
size: -
V: TRBV2
J: TRBJ1-5
DNA: TGTGCCAGCAGTGAGGAGACAGGGGACAATCAGCCCCAGCATTTT
CDR3: CASSEETGDNQPQHF